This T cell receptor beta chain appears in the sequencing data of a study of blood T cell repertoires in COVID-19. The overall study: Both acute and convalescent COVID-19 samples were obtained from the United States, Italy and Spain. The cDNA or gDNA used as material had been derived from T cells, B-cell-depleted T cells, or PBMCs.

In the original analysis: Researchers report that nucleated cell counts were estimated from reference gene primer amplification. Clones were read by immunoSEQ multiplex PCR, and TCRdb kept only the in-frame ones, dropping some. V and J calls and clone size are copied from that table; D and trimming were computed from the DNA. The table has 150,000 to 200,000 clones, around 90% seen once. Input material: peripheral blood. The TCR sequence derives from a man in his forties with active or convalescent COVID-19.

For the CDR3, the DNA is TGTGCCAGCAGCCAAGGAGGCCTTTTACTAGCGGGGGAAAGGAATGAGCAGTTCTTC. Amino acids: CASSQGGLLLAGERNEQFF. The chain is built from TRBV3-1 (or the pseudogene TRBV3-2) and TRBJ2-1; 11 bases match TRBD2. Germline trimming cut 1 base from V and 7 bases from J; bases unmatched to any gene: 15. From germline, CDR1 is LGHDT and CDR2 YNNKEL (reference sequence). The length of the CDR3 is 19 residues.